This TCR beta chain was identified during a study of CD8+CD57+ T cells in acquired aplastic anemia. The overall study: DNA recovered from sorted CD4+ and CD8+ cells had a mean of around 3.3 ug. Findings and limits, study-wide: The study found no significant CD8+ Simpson's diversity difference between patients and controls.

Using genomic DNA as the template, TCR beta VDJ and CDR3 profiling was carried out. Each CDR3 protein gets one entry after TCRdb re-called the reads with MiXCR. Of about 190,000 distinct CDR3 sequences in the sample, roughly half are singletons; the top ten hold about 9.5%. Sequenced patients had shown CD8+CD57+ cell expansion by flow cytometry. Details on this clonotype: The target antigen is unknown.

This CDR3 has 11 residues. From germline, CDR1 is SGHRS and CDR2 YFSETQ. V lost 3 bases and J lost 7, with 8 bases in between. The specimen sequenced was sorted CD4+, CD8+, or CD8+CD57+ T cells (not recorded which) from PBMCs. The clonotype was recovered from a human donor with aplastic anemia. The chain recombines TRBV5-1 with TRBJ2-7; unclear D gene. DNA of the CDR3: TGCGCCAGCAGCTCGGGTCTAGAGCAGTACTTC. The encoded protein is CASSSGLEQYF.